The entry below describes one T cell receptor (beta chain). The antigen is not known. The sample originates from a study of T cell responses to AZD1222 COVID-19 vaccine. TCRdb's copy holds only in-frame clones and misses some; the assay was immunoSEQ multiplex PCR. The profile shows about 89,000 clones, under 95% of them singletons. General observations from the study: Targets within unmutated variant regions were reportedly found for nearly half of spike-specific TCRs.

The sample was peripheral blood, taken on day 0 of MenACWY control vaccination. The receptor was derived from an adult in good health.

CDR3 sequence (DNA): TGTGCCAGCAGCCAAGATGGTCTCAATAATCAGCCCCAGCATTTT. Translated, it gives CASSQDGLNNQPQHF. The genes are TRBV4-2 and TRBJ1-5; D remains unclear. There are 15 residues in the CDR3. Germline V gives CDR1 LGHNA, CDR2 YNFKEQ. Trimming removed 0 bases from V and 4 bases from J, with 10 bases in between.